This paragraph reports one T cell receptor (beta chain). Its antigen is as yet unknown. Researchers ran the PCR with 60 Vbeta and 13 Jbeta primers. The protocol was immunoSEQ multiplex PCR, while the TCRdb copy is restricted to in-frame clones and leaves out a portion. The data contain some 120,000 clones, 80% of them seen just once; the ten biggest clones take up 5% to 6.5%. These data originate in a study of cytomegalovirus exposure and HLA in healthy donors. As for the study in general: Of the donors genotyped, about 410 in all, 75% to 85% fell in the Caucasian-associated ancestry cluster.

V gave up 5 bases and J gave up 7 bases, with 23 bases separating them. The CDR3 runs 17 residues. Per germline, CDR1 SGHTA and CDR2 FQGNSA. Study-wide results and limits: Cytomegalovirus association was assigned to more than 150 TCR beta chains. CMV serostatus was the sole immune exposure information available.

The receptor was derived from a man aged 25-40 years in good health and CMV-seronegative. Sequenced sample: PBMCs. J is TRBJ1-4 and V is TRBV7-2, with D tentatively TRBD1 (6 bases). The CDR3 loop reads CASSLTPGTKAREKLFF. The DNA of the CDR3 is TGTGCCAGCAGCCTAACCCCGGGGACAAAAGCACGTGAAAAACTGTTTTTT.